These 17 T cell receptor beta chains originate from one sample sequenced in a study of blood T cell repertoires in COVID-19. Libraries were prepared by immunoSEQ multiplex PCR; TCRdb keeps only in-frame clonotypes and omits some of them. Of about 130,000 clones detected, less than 85% appear once; the ten largest clones hold less than 15%. Sequenced sample: peripheral blood. All receptors derive from a woman aged 55-70 years with acute or convalescent COVID-19.

This rearrangement joins TRBV12-2 to TRBJ2-7; the table names TRBD2, a call not compared with the DNA. TRBV12-2 is termed a pseudogene. The CDR3 has 18 amino acids. The CDR3 protein is CASLTWGKKAFRGLGQYV. For the CDR3, the DNA is TGTGCAAGTCTCACTTGGGGAAAAAAGGCGTTTAGGGGACTTGGGCAGTACGTC.

The V and J genes are TRBV20-1 and TRBJ2-3; 7 bases map to TRBD2. V lost 3 bases to trimming and J lost 1 base; unmatched junction nucleotides: 7. Germline V gives CDR1 DFQATT, CDR2 SNEGSKA (reference sequence). The CDR3 runs 15 residues. Here the CDR3 reads CSASGLAAGTDTQYF. The CDR3 DNA sequence: TGCAGTGCTAGTGGTCTAGCGGCCGGCACAGATACGCAGTATTTT.

The chain uses TRBV19 and TRBJ1-5; perhaps TRBD1 as D (5 bases). The germline CDR1 and CDR2 sequences are LNHDA and SQIVND (reference sequence). Trimming cost V 3 bases and J 6 bases, with 9 bases left between them. The CDR3 is 13 amino acids. The CDR3 sequence: CASSMLGRQPQHF. Written as DNA, the CDR3 is TGTGCCAGTAGTATGTTGGGGCGTCAGCCCCAGCATTTT.

The V call is TRBV29-1, the J call TRBJ2-1; 13 bases are a match to TRBD2. Losses at the gene ends were 7 bases for V and 7 bases for J; bases not matched to a gene: 10. Germline V CDR1 and CDR2: SQVTM, ANQGSEA. The CDR3 runs to 15 residues. The CDR3 nucleotides are TGCAGCGGTGGTGTATGGACTAGCGGGGGAAATGAGCAGTTCTTC. Encoded protein: CSGGVWTSGGNEQFF.

This chain links TRBV3-1 (or the pseudogene TRBV3-2) with TRBJ1-2, with a possible D match to TRBD1 (5 bases). The germline V gene has CDR1 LGHDT and CDR2 YNNKEL (reference sequence). This CDR3 spans 13 amino acids. V lost 8 bases to trimming and J lost 6 bases, with 16 bases between them. Written as DNA, the CDR3 is TGTGCCAGCTCTTCTCGGGGGGGAAATGGCTACACCTTC. Amino acids: CASSSRGGNGYTF.

CDR3: CASSPVQGDGYTF. CDR3 DNA: TGTGCCAGCTCACCAGTCCAGGGTGATGGCTACACCTTC. V gene TRBV18 combines with J gene TRBJ1-2; D possibly corresponds to TRBD1 (5 bases). Germline V gene lookup returns CDR1 KGHSH and CDR2 LQKENI. Between the trimmed V and J ends, which lost 2 bases and 6 bases, there was a span of 10 bases. There are 13 residues in the CDR3.

The chain is built from TRBV18 and TRBJ1-3; no clear D gene. CDR1 and CDR2 from the germline V gene are KGHSH and LQKENI. Between the trimmed V and J ends, which lost 0 bases and 0 bases, there was a span of 9 bases. This CDR3 has 16 amino acids. The CDR3: CASSPPHATSGNTIYF. DNA for the CDR3: TGTGCCAGCTCACCACCACATGCCACCTCTGGAAACACCATATATTTT.

This clone occurred a few times. This rearrangement joins TRBV11-2 to TRBJ1-2; weak D call: TRBD1 (6 bases). The CDR3 loop spans 15 amino acids. Deletions cut 0 bases from V and 5 bases from J, with 13 bases between. Germline CDR1 and CDR2: SGHAT and FQNNGV. The CDR3 DNA sequence: TGTGCCAGCAGCTTAGAAAGAGGCAGGGGTTATGGCTACACCTTC. Amino acids: CASSLERGRGYGYTF.

The J gene is TRBJ1-2, the V gene TRBV9; TRBD1 matches 9 bases. The CDR3 is made up of 16 amino acids. The germline CDR1 and CDR2 sequences are SGDLS and YYNGEE. Germline trimming cut 0 bases from V and 4 bases from J; bases unmatched to any gene: 7. The CDR3: CASSVGGDRAGYGYTF. The CDR3 nucleotides read TGTGCCAGCAGCGTAGGAGGGGACAGGGCTGGCTATGGCTACACCTTC.

The gene calls are TRBV7-9 and TRBJ1-2; D gene uncertain. The CDR3 is made up of 14 amino acids. CDR1 and CDR2 from the germline V gene are SEHNR and FQNEAQ (reference sequence). The V end was cut by 1 base, the J end by 3 bases, with 9 bases between. The CDR3 loop reads CASSLGWQDYGYTF. DNA of the CDR3: TGTGCCAGCAGCTTAGGGTGGCAGGACTATGGCTACACCTTC.

This chain joins TRBV5-1 and TRBJ1-2; 8 bases map to TRBD1. The V segment lost 4 bases and the J segment 7 bases; nucleotides outside the gene matches: 12. Germline V gives CDR1 SGHRS, CDR2 YFSETQ. CDR3 length: 15 amino acids. CDR3: CASSPGQGNMGGYTF. The CDR3 DNA reads TGCGCCAGCAGCCCAGGACAGGGTAATATGGGTGGCTACACCTTC.

The chain recombines TRBV2 with TRBJ1-5, with 9 bases identical to TRBD1. The CDR3 is 13 residues long. Germline trimming cut 5 bases from V and 5 bases from J; bases unmatched to any gene: 1. CDR1 is SNHLY and CDR2 is FYNNEI in the germline V gene. CDR3 DNA sequence: TGTGCCAGCAGTCGGACAGGGGATCAGCCCCAGCATTTT. Its translation is CASSRTGDQPQHF.

The rearrangement uses TRBV4-1 and TRBJ1-2, with no clear D. V was pared by 4 bases and J by 5 bases, with 11 bases between. The CDR3 length is 13 residues. The germline V gene has CDR1 MGHRA and CDR2 YSYEKL. The CDR3 loop reads CASSPPGEYGYTF. The CDR3 region has the DNA TGCGCCAGCAGCCCTCCAGGCGAATATGGCTACACCTTC.

The chain recombines TRBV4-1 with TRBJ1-1; 9 bases agree with TRBD1. Germline CDR1 is MGHRA and CDR2 is YSYEKL. The V segment lost 4 bases and the J segment 11 bases; nucleotides outside the gene matches: 8. There are 13 residues in the CDR3. The CDR3 bases are TGCGCCAGCAGCCTAGGACAGGGGAAGGAGGCTTTCTTT. Translation: CASSLGQGKEAFF.

J is TRBJ1-1 and V is TRBV7-2; 10 positions agree with TRBD1. The V gene's germline CDR1 is SGHTA and CDR2 FQGNSA. With 5 bases clipped from V and 5 bases from J, the junction kept 8 bases outside the gene matches. The CDR3 is 15 amino acids. In DNA form, the CDR3 reads TGTGCCAGCAGCCTCAGGACAGGGGGGACGACTGAAGCTTTCTTT. Translated, it gives CASSLRTGGTTEAFF.

V and J are TRBV5-1 and TRBJ2-1; TRBD1 matches at 9 bases. The CDR3 extends over 17 amino acids. Trimming took 4 bases from V and 7 from J; bases not matched to a gene: 15. The germline V gene has CDR1 SGHRS and CDR2 YFSETQ. Here the CDR3 DNA reads TGCGCCAGCAGCCTCAATCCGACCGGGACAGGGTCGAATGAGCAGTTCTTC. This translates into CASSLNPTGTGSNEQFF.

J is TRBJ1-1 and V is TRBV12-3 or TRBV12-4; no firm D call. V lost 3 bases to trimming and J lost 6 bases, with 8 bases between them. This CDR3 is 12 amino acids long. The CDR3 DNA is TGTGCCAGCAGTTTTAGCATTGCTGAAGCTTTCTTT. Translating gives CASSFSIAEAFF.